This T cell receptor (beta chain) was observed in a study of T cells after posttransplantation cyclophosphamide. TCRdb's copy holds only in-frame clones and misses some; the assay was immunoSEQ multiplex PCR. Of 8,000 to 10,000 clones detected, around 80% appear once; the ten largest clones hold around 14%. The CDR3 is 22 residues long. V was clipped by 4 bases and J by 2 bases; unmatched bases: 22. Germline CDR1 and CDR2: LGHNA and YNFKEQ. Overall study findings and caveats: Tissue-infiltrating T cells from skin or gut overlapped little with blood T cells. TRB clonality was highly associated with recipient CMV seropositivity and reactivation.

To note about this clone: Its matching antigen is unknown.

Treatment was busulfan-fludarabine conditioning, a marrow graft, and cyclophosphamide on days +3 and +4. The chain employs TRBV4-2 and TRBJ2-5, with 13 bases matching TRBD2. Sequencing used PBMCs, obtained around 2,000 days after a stem cell transplant with posttransplant cyclophosphamide. The receptor's source is a female patient between 40 and 55 years old who received an allogeneic stem cell transplant from a related donor, was CMV-positive, and had no GVHD. Some T cells may possibly be graft donor cells. The CDR3 protein is CASSLRMRLAGGGGYGQETQYF. CDR3 sequence (DNA): TGTGCCAGCAGCCTGAGGATGAGACTAGCGGGGGGCGGCGGATATGGACAAGAGACCCAGTACTTC.